The 29 T cell receptor beta chains given below trace back to one sample, sequenced in a study of T cell responses to AZD1222 COVID-19 vaccine. The assay was immunoSEQ multiplex PCR, and TCRdb's table has in-frame clones only and misses some. There are 85,000 to 110,000 clones in the sample; roughly 89% occur only once, and 45% to 50% lies in the top ten. The sample consisted of peripheral blood, taken on day 0 of AZD1222 vaccination. The receptors were gathered from an adult in good health.

This clone was found once. The J gene is TRBJ2-7, the V gene TRBV7-9; 12 bases are a match to TRBD1. The CDR3 spans 16 residues. The V segment lost 1 base and the J segment 5 bases; nucleotides outside the gene matches: 6. In germline, CDR1 is SEHNR, CDR2 FQNEAQ (reference sequence). CDR3 sequence reads: CASSLEGQGASNEQYF. As DNA, the CDR3 is TGTGCCAGCAGCTTAGAGGGACAGGGGGCTTCGAACGAGCAGTACTTC.

The chain is built from TRBV3-1 (or the pseudogene TRBV3-2) and TRBJ1-6; weak D call: TRBD1 (5 bases). Deletions cut 1 base from V and 10 bases from J, with 14 bases between. The CDR3 consists of 15 residues. Germline CDR1 and CDR2: LGHDT and YNNKEL (reference sequence). CDR3: CASSQGEGVGSPLHF. In DNA, the CDR3 is TGTGCCAGCAGCCAAGGGGAAGGGGTGGGCTCACCCCTCCACTTT.

V usage is TRBV6-5 and J usage is TRBJ1-5; the D gene is possibly TRBD1 (6 bases). Trimming took 5 bases from V and 4 from J, leaving 12 bases between them. Germline values: CDR1 MNHEY, CDR2 SVGAGI. The length of the CDR3 is 14 residues. CDR3 sequence reads: CASSRGTPNQPQHF. The CDR3 DNA follows: TGTGCCAGCAGTCGCGGGACACCTAATCAGCCCCAGCATTTT.

In this sample, this clone turned up once. The chain carries TRBV7-9 and TRBJ1-1; the D is unclear. The CDR3 is made up of 15 amino acids. Looked up from germline, CDR1 is SEHNR and CDR2 is FQNEAQ (reference sequence). Trimming cost V 3 bases and J 3 bases, with 14 bases left between them. The CDR3 nucleotides read TGTGCCAGCAGCTTGAGTCGGTGGCTGGACACTGAAGCTTTCTTT. This codes for CASSLSRWLDTEAFF.

The chain joins TRBV5-4 to TRBJ1-5; no clear D. Trimming left V 3 bases short and J 3 bases short, with 7 bases between. CDR1 is SGHNT and CDR2 is YYREEE in the germline V gene (reference sequence). The CDR3 extends over 13 amino acids. CDR3 region: CASSSEVNQPQHF. The DNA of the CDR3 is TGTGCCAGCAGCTCAGAAGTCAATCAGCCCCAGCATTTT.

The V gene is TRBV11-3, the J gene TRBJ2-3; perhaps TRBD2 as D (5 bases). V was trimmed by 3 bases and J by 6 bases, leaving 10 bases between them. Germline CDR1 reads SGHNT; CDR2 reads YENEEA. The length of the CDR3 is 13 residues. The CDR3 is CASSFAGGDTQYF. The CDR3 DNA follows: TGTGCCAGCAGCTTTGCAGGAGGCGATACGCAGTATTTT.

Points on this clone: A read error may account for a junction end that differs from germline. The chain is built from TRBV29-1 and TRBJ2-5; D may be TRBD1 (6 bases). Germline CDR1 SQVTM, CDR2 ANQGSEA. This CDR3 has 14 amino acids. In DNA form, the CDR3 reads TGCAGCGTCGATCATTACTTAGGGGGAGTGGAGATGAACTTC. As protein: CSVDHYLGGVEMNF.

In this sample, this clone turned up once. The chain carries TRBV7-3 and TRBJ2-7, with TRBD2 matching over 9 bases. Germline V gives CDR1 SGHTA, CDR2 FQGTGA. V lost 2 bases, J lost 3 bases, and 5 bases stayed unmatched. The CDR3 spans 15 residues. For the CDR3, the DNA is TGTGCCAGCAGCTTACTAGCGGGAAAAGGCTACGAGCAGTACTTC. Translation: CASSLLAGKGYEQYF.

The chain couples TRBV7-2 to TRBJ1-1; D gene uncertain. Per the germline V gene, CDR1 is SGHTA and CDR2 is FQGNSA. The V end lost 3 bases, the J end lost 6 bases, and 29 bases lay between the germline ends. The length of the CDR3 is 19 residues. DNA of the CDR3: TGTGCCAGCAGCTTCAAATTGGTCCCTCTGCTAGGTCTTTCAGCTGAAGCTTTCTTT. This encodes CASSFKLVPLLGLSAEAFF.

The chain uses TRBV27 and TRBJ2-1, with 11 bases lining up with TRBD2. The germline V gene has CDR1 MNHEY and CDR2 SMNVEV (reference sequence). This CDR3 has 14 residues. Trimming took 6 bases from V and 11 from J; bases not matched to a gene: 9. CDR3 bases: TGTGCCAGCAGGGGTGTAGCGGGAGGGCCCCAGCAGTTCTTC. Its protein is CASRGVAGGPQQFF.

The rearrangement joins TRBV6-5 to TRBJ2-2; 7 nucleotides align to TRBD1. Germline lookup yields CDR1 MNHEY and CDR2 SVGAGI. J gave up 1 base and V 6 bases, and 5 bases lay outside the gene matches. The CDR3 sequence is 15 residues long. DNA of the CDR3: TGTGCCAGCAGGGGACAGACTAAGAACACCGGGGAGCTGTTTTTT. This translates into CASRGQTKNTGELFF.

There are a few counts of this clone. This sequence joins TRBV18 and TRBJ1-1; D gene unclear. CDR1 is KGHSH, CDR2 LQKENI, per germline. The CDR3 spans 14 residues. The germline V and J ends were trimmed by 4 bases and 1 base, with 10 bases remaining between them. The CDR3 sequence: CASSQGGGNTEAFF. In nucleotides, the CDR3 is TGTGCCAGCTCACAGGGCGGCGGGAACACTGAAGCTTTCTTT. Supplemented by reference TRBV18 and TRBJ1-1, the full variable domain reads NAGVMQNPRHLVRRRGQEARLRCSPMKGHSHVYWYRQLPEEGLKFMVYLQKENIIDESGMPKERFSAEFPKEGPSILRIQQVVRGDSAAYFCASSQGGGNTEAFFGQGTRLTVV.

J is TRBJ2-6 and V is TRBV5-1, with 7 bases that match TRBD1. The V gene's germline CDR1 is SGHRS and CDR2 YFSETQ. The J segment lost 0 bases and the V segment lost 3 bases, leaving 3 bases of the junction unmatched. The CDR3 contains 16 residues. CDR3 sequence (DNA): TGCGCCAGCAGCTCGACAGGGACCTCTGGGGCCAACGTCCTGACTTTC. Protein product: CASSSTGTSGANVLTF.

CDR3 DNA sequence: TGTGCCAGCAGCCAAGATGTTGGAAACACCATATATTTT. Protein product: CASSQDVGNTIYF. J is TRBJ1-3 and V is TRBV7-8; D call uncertain. This CDR3 region has 13 residues. Trimming took 5 bases from V and 3 from J, leaving 8 bases between them. CDR1 and CDR2 (germline): SGHVS, FQNEAQ. The whole variable domain, remainder taken from reference TRBV7-8 and TRBJ1-3, is GAGVSQSPRYKVAKRGQDVALRCDPISGHVSLFWYQQALGQGPEFLTYFQNEAQLDKSGLPSDRFFAERPEGSVSTLKIQRTQQEDSAVYLCASSQDVGNTIYFGEGSWLTVV.

This chain uses TRBV7-3 with TRBJ1-1; TRBD1 is a possible D gene (6 bases). V was pared by 4 bases and J by 4 bases, with 10 bases between. There are 13 residues in the CDR3. Germline V CDR1 and CDR2: SGHTA, FQGTGA. The CDR3 protein is CASSSKGGTEAFF. In DNA form, the CDR3 reads TGTGCCAGCAGCTCAAAAGGGGGCACTGAAGCTTTCTTT.

The CDR3 loop is CASSPTSSTDTQYF. DNA for the CDR3: TGTGCCAGCAGCCCCACTAGCAGCACAGATACGCAGTATTTT. J is TRBJ2-3 and V is TRBV7-3, with TRBD2 as a possible D gene (6 bases). Germline loops: CDR1 SGHTA, CDR2 FQGTGA. This CDR3 region has 14 residues. The V and J ends lost 5 bases and 0 bases respectively, with 9 bases between them.

V is TRBV19 and J is TRBJ2-5; TRBD1 matches 8 bases. The germline V gene has CDR1 LNHDA and CDR2 SQIVND (reference sequence). The CDR3 covers 12 residues. The trim removed 8 bases at V and 5 bases at J, leaving 4 bases unmatched. The CDR3 sequence: CASGTGLETQYF. DNA of the CDR3: TGTGCCAGTGGGACAGGATTGGAGACCCAGTACTTC.

V usage is TRBV4-1 and J usage is TRBJ2-7; tentatively, D is TRBD1 (5 bases). The ends were cut back, 0 bases at V and 3 bases at J, with 15 bases in the middle. The CDR3 is 16 residues long. Germline V gene lookup returns CDR1 MGHRA and CDR2 YSYEKL. CDR3 sequence reads: CASSQEDQGSLYEQYF. DNA of the CDR3: TGCGCCAGCAGCCAAGAGGACCAGGGCAGTCTCTACGAGCAGTACTTC.

This clone was recorded only once. The chain carries TRBV25-1 and TRBJ2-3; perhaps TRBD2 as D (6 bases). V lost 8 bases, J lost 0 bases, and 12 bases lay in between. The CDR3 extends over 14 amino acids. Germline CDR1 and CDR2: MGHDK and SYGVNS. In nucleotides, the CDR3 is TGTGCCAGCCGGGGGTTCCCTAGCACAGATACGCAGTATTTT. It codes for CASRGFPSTDTQYF.

This chain connects TRBV7-3 to TRBJ2-1; the match to TRBD2 covers 9 bases. V shed 2 bases, J shed 10 bases, and the junction held 9 bases outside the gene matches. The CDR3 is made up of 15 amino acids. CDR1 SGHTA and CDR2 FQGTGA come from the germline V gene. CDR3 coding DNA: TGTGCCAGCAGCTTATGGGCTAGCGGGAAGGGGGAGCAGTTCTTC. Its protein product is CASSLWASGKGEQFF.

The chain has TRBV5-1 and TRBJ1-2, with D possibly being TRBD1 (6 bases). This CDR3 has 16 amino acids. CDR1 and CDR2 (germline): SGHRS, YFSETQ. V lost 0 bases and J lost 5, with 17 bases in between. CDR3 DNA: TGCGCCAGCAGCTTGGGACAGGCTTGGGACTTTTATGGCTACACCTTC. Translation gives CASSLGQAWDFYGYTF.

The chain combines TRBV10-3 with TRBJ2-1; 7 nucleotides match TRBD1. The CDR3 has 13 residues. Germline values: CDR1 ENHRY, CDR2 SYGVKD. The V and J ends lost 5 bases and 5 bases, in that order; junction bases with no gene match: 3. CDR3 sequence: CAISLGQDNEQFF. DNA of the CDR3: TGTGCCATCAGTCTCGGACAGGACAATGAGCAGTTCTTC.

The V gene is TRBV5-1, the J gene TRBJ2-7; possibly TRBD2 for D (6 bases). Germline assignment: CDR1 SGHRS and CDR2 YFSETQ. V lost 3 bases and J 12 bases, leaving 16 bases between the germline ends. The CDR3 totals 12 residues. This chain's CDR3 is CASSSPGGLPYF. The CDR3 DNA is TGCGCCAGCAGCTCGCCTGGGGGGTTACCGTACTTC.

The rearrangement links TRBV19 to TRBJ2-1, with TRBD2 identical over 8 bases. Trimming took 6 bases from V and 6 from J; bases not matched to a gene: 13. Germline loops: CDR1 LNHDA, CDR2 SQIVND (reference sequence). This CDR3 has 16 residues. CDR3 loop: CASRDSAGVVSNEQFF. The CDR3 DNA sequence: TGTGCCAGTAGAGATTCAGCGGGAGTGGTTAGCAATGAGCAGTTCTTC. Variable domain in full (rest from reference TRBV19 and TRBJ2-1): DGGITQSPKYLFRKEGQNVTLSCEQNLNHDAMYWYRQDPGQGLRLIYYSQIVNDFQKGDIAEGYSVSREKKESFPLTVTSAQKNPTAFYLCASRDSAGVVSNEQFFGPGTRLTVL.

The chain has TRBV19 and TRBJ2-3; 11 bases are shared with TRBD2. With V trimmed by 7 bases and J by 2 bases, 8 bases remained unmatched. Germline V CDR1 and CDR2: LNHDA, SQIVND (reference sequence). The CDR3 is 16 residues long. CDR3 nucleotides: TGTGCCAGTAATGCCCTAGCGGGAGGACCCACAGATACGCAGTATTTT. Translated, it gives CASNALAGGPTDTQYF.

This chain connects TRBV7-2 to TRBJ1-5, with no clear D. CDR3 length: 16 amino acids. Trimming pared 4 bases from V and 2 bases from J, leaving 15 bases between. Looked up from germline, CDR1 is SGHTA and CDR2 is FQGNSA. The DNA for the CDR3 is TGTGCCAGCAGCTCCTCCTCGACCTATGGCAATCAGCCCCAGCATTTT. It encodes CASSSSSTYGNQPQHF.

The chain has TRBV5-4 and TRBJ2-5, with TRBD2 matching over 8 bases. CDR1 and CDR2 from the germline V gene are SGHNT and YYREEE (reference sequence). V shed 4 bases and J 3 bases; nucleotides not matched to a gene: 5. CDR3 length equals 14 residues. The CDR3 nucleotides are TGTGCCAGCAGCCCACCGGGACTAGAAGAGACCCAGTACTTC. Its translation is CASSPPGLEETQYF. Variable domain in full (rest from reference TRBV5-4 and TRBJ2-5): ETGVTQSPTHLIKTRGQQVTLRCSSQSGHNTVSWYQQALGQGPQFIFQYYREEENGRGNFPPRFSGLQFPNYSSELNVNALELDDSALYLCASSPPGLEETQYFGPGTRLLVL.

This chain joins TRBV4-3 and TRBJ1-6; D perhaps matches TRBD1 (6 bases). V shed 0 bases and J shed 7 bases, with 13 bases lying between them. The germline gives CDR1 LGHNA, CDR2 YSLEER. The CDR3 length is 16 residues. Here the CDR3 DNA reads TGCGCCAGCAGCCAAGATTGGATACAGGGCAATTCACCCCTCCACTTT. Protein sequence: CASSQDWIQGNSPLHF.

The chain couples TRBV10-3 to TRBJ2-7, with D uncertain. This CDR3 is 13 amino acids long. V was shortened by 2 bases and J by 7 bases, with 12 bases between the two germline ends. Germline V gene sequence: CDR1 ENHRY, CDR2 SYGVKD. The CDR3 DNA sequence: TGTGCCATCAGTGAGCACGAGATCGGGGAGCAGTACTTC. It encodes CAISEHEIGEQYF.